This TCR beta chain was identified in a study of blood T cell repertoires in COVID-19. Study details: The United States, Italy and Spain provided the acute and convalescent COVID-19 samples. T cells, B-cell-depleted T cells, or PBMCs supplied cDNA or gDNA.

Patients of the Seattle cohort, enrolled during active infection, were followed longitudinally. As originally analysed: From reference gene primer amplification, estimates of nucleated cell counts were derived. The assay was immunoSEQ multiplex PCR, and TCRdb's table has in-frame clones only and misses some. V and J calls and clone size are those listed in that table; D and trimming were worked out from the DNA. The sample carries around 470,000 clones, about 88% recorded once. CDR1 is SGHTA, CDR2 FQGTGA, per germline. The length of the CDR3 is 15 residues. The junction had 4 bases not matched to a gene; V was cut back by 5 bases and J by 4 bases.

The chain links TRBV7-3 to TRBJ2-7; TRBD2 matches at 14 bases. The clonotype was recovered from a man aged 18-30 years with COVID-19, enrolled during active disease. Sequencing was performed on peripheral blood. CDR3 loop: CASSRGTSGSYEQYF. CDR3 DNA sequence: TGTGCCAGCAGCCGTGGGACTAGCGGGAGTTACGAGCAGTACTTC.